This entry lists 24 T cell receptor beta chains sequenced from one sample in a study of vaccination and CD4 T cells after COVID-19. TCRdb re-analysed the PCR reads in MiXCR, keeping a single row per CDR3 protein. The sample carries more than 20,000 distinct CDR3 sequences, about 54% recorded once. The sample was CD4+ T cells from blood, taken before SARS-CoV-2 vaccination. The receptors stem from a human donor who had recovered from COVID-19.

This clonotype was seen just once. The gene calls are TRBV29-1 and TRBJ2-1; D perhaps matches TRBD2 (7 bases). Trimming took 7 bases from V and 8 from J, leaving 18 bases between them. CDR1 SQVTM and CDR2 ANQGSEA come from the germline V gene. The CDR3 has 13 amino acids. The CDR3 region is CSGLGGQGHEQFF. In DNA, the CDR3 is TGCAGCGGCCTCGGGGGGCAGGGCCATGAGCAGTTCTTC.

This rearrangement joins TRBV9 to TRBJ1-6, with TRBD1 identical over 8 bases. Germline V gives CDR1 SGDLS, CDR2 YYNGEE. This CDR3 is 17 amino acids long. Trimming removed 3 bases from V and 9 bases from J; junction bases left unmatched: 14. The CDR3: CASSAQMDRVIGSPLHF. CDR3 nucleotides: TGTGCCAGCAGCGCACAAATGGACAGGGTGATTGGTTCACCCCTCCACTTT.

This sequence joins TRBV11-2 and TRBJ2-2; 8 bases are shared with TRBD1. The CDR3 has 15 amino acids. Per the germline V gene, CDR1 is SGHAT and CDR2 is FQNNGV. With 6 bases clipped from V and 3 bases from J, the junction kept 6 bases outside the gene matches. For the CDR3, the DNA is TGTGCCAGCAGGCTACAGGGGGGAGACACCGGGGAGCTGTTTTTT. It translates to CASRLQGGDTGELFF.

The rearrangement links TRBV7-3 to TRBJ2-2; D might be TRBD1 or TRBD2, each matching 5 bases. This CDR3 is built from 13 residues. Germline CDR1 is SGHTA and CDR2 is FQGTGA. Trimming took 0 bases from V and 8 from J, leaving 7 bases between them. Here the CDR3 reads CASSLTWGGELFF. DNA for the CDR3: TGTGCCAGCAGCTTAACGTGGGGGGGGGAGCTGTTTTTT.

This clonotype was observed a handful of times. CDR3 residues: CASAGGNTDTQYF. The CDR3 nucleotides are TGTGCCAGCGCGGGAGGGAACACAGATACGCAGTATTTT. The gene calls are TRBV7-3 and TRBJ2-3, with TRBD2 identical over 9 bases. Trimming cost V 8 bases and J 2 bases; bases outside gene matches: 2. Germline lookup yields CDR1 SGHTA and CDR2 FQGTGA. The CDR3 has 13 amino acids.

The chain employs TRBV6-1 and TRBJ2-7, with 12 bases matching TRBD2. The CDR3 covers 14 residues. The V gene's germline CDR1 is MNHNS and CDR2 SASEGT. Germline trimming cut 2 bases from V and 7 bases from J; bases unmatched to any gene: 3. CDR3 DNA sequence: TGTGCCAGCAGTGAAACTAGCGGGAGGAGGGAGCAGTACTTC. This sequence encodes CASSETSGRREQYF.

This clonotype was seen only a few times. This chain connects TRBV20-1 to TRBJ2-3; D possibly corresponds to TRBD1 (5 bases). The germline CDR1 and CDR2 sequences are DFQATT and SNEGSKA (reference sequence). The CDR3 has 16 amino acids. Trimming removed 2 bases at V and 3 bases at J, with 18 bases between. CDR3 in DNA: TGCAGTGCTAGACTCCCTCAGGGCAGGGTTACAGATACGCAGTATTTT. Its translation: CSARLPQGRVTDTQYF.

The V gene is TRBV20-1, the J gene TRBJ1-5, with TRBD1 matching 8 bases. V was clipped by 5 bases and J by 1 base; unmatched bases: 13. The germline V gene encodes CDR1 DFQATT and CDR2 SNEGSKA (reference sequence). The CDR3 runs to 17 residues. CDR3 sequence: CSAEGQGTMASNQPQHF. In DNA, the CDR3 is TGCAGTGCTGAAGGACAGGGCACTATGGCGAGCAATCAGCCCCAGCATTTT.

V and J are TRBV28 and TRBJ1-1, with 9 bases identical to TRBD1. From germline, CDR1 is MDHEN and CDR2 SYDVKM. J was trimmed by 10 bases and V by 2 bases; bases with no gene match: 8. The CDR3 totals 14 residues. In DNA, the CDR3 is TGTGCCAGCAGTTTACAACAGGGGGCGGGTGTAGCTTTCTTT. Protein sequence: CASSLQQGAGVAFF.

This clonotype was detected once. The chain employs TRBV7-2 and TRBJ2-3; no definite D call. V lost 4 bases and J 1 base, leaving 15 bases between the germline ends. Germline CDR1 is SGHTA and CDR2 is FQGNSA. The CDR3 length is 16 residues. CDR3 sequence (DNA): TGTGCCAGCAGCTCTATTTTCCGGCAGGGCACAGATACGCAGTATTTT. Amino acids: CASSSIFRQGTDTQYF.

The rearrangement joins TRBV2 to TRBJ1-5; TRBD1 might be the D (5 bases). The V gene's germline CDR1 is SNHLY and CDR2 FYNNEI. The CDR3 has 15 amino acids. The germline V and J ends were trimmed by 7 bases and 3 bases, with 16 bases remaining between them. The chain's CDR3 is CASKQDRGNNQPQHF. DNA of the CDR3: TGTGCCAGCAAACAGGATCGGGGCAACAATCAGCCCCAGCATTTT. Full variable domain (missing parts from reference TRBV2 and TRBJ1-5): EPEVTQTPSHQVTQMGQEVILRCVPISNHLYFYWYRQILGQKVEFLVSFYNNEISEKSEIFDDQFSVERPDGSNFTLKIRSTKLEDSAMYFCASKQDRGNNQPQHFGDGTRLSIL.

The chain employs TRBV7-9 and TRBJ2-7, with 8 bases identical to TRBD1. The CDR3 consists of 17 residues. The germline gives CDR1 SEHNR, CDR2 FQNEAQ (reference sequence). Germline trimming cut 3 bases from V and 5 bases from J; bases unmatched to any gene: 15. CDR3 bases: TGTGCCAGCAGCTTTTCTAATTTGGGACAGGTCGTCCACGAGCAGTACTTC. Protein sequence: CASSFSNLGQVVHEQYF. Full variable domain (remainder filled in from reference TRBV7-9 and TRBJ2-7): DTGVSQNPRHKITKRGQNVTFRCDPISEHNRLYWYRQTLGQGPEFLTYFQNEAQLEKSRLLSDRFSAERPKGSFSTLEIQRTEQGDSAMYLCASSFSNLGQVVHEQYFGPGTRLTVT.

This chain links TRBV20-1 with TRBJ2-1; 16 nucleotides match TRBD2. The length of the CDR3 is 15 residues. Germline CDR1 and CDR2: DFQATT and SNEGSKA (reference sequence). V shed 5 bases, J shed 9 bases, and the junction held 7 bases outside the gene matches. The CDR3 protein is CSALGGTSGRVEQFF. CDR3 DNA: TGCAGTGCTTTGGGTGGGACTAGCGGGAGGGTTGAGCAGTTCTTC.

This clonotype came up a few times. This chain links TRBV19 with TRBJ2-7; no clear D gene. V was trimmed by 6 bases and J by 5 bases, leaving 8 bases between them. CDR3 length equals 11 residues. Germline V gives CDR1 LNHDA, CDR2 SQIVND (reference sequence). DNA for the CDR3: TGTGCCAGTAGCAATCTGGACGAGCAGTACTTC. It codes for CASSNLDEQYF. Together with reference TRBV19 and TRBJ2-7, the CDR3 gives the full variable domain: DGGITQSPKYLFRKEGQNVTLSCEQNLNHDAMYWYRQDPGQGLRLIYYSQIVNDFQKGDIAEGYSVSREKKESFPLTVTSAQKNPTAFYLCASSNLDEQYFGPGTRLTVT.

The V and J genes are TRBV15 and TRBJ1-2; TRBD1 agrees at 10 bases. The length of the CDR3 is 16 residues. CDR1 and CDR2 (germline): LNHNV, YYDKDF (reference sequence). V dropped 3 bases and J dropped 0; count of bases not matched to a gene: 4. CDR3 in DNA: TGTGCCACCAGCAGGGGGACAGGGGTTTCTAACTATGGCTACACCTTC. Protein product: CATSRGTGVSNYGYTF.

The chain combines TRBV18 with TRBJ1-1, with D perhaps matching TRBD1 (5 bases). The V end lost 3 bases, the J end lost 4 bases, and 12 bases lay between the germline ends. The CDR3 totals 14 residues. Germline CDR1 and CDR2: KGHSH and LQKENI. CDR3 DNA sequence: TGTGCCAGCTCACCCAAGGGTGGGGGCACTGAAGCTTTCTTT. It encodes CASSPKGGGTEAFF.

V is TRBV10-3 and J is TRBJ1-2; D is unclear. CDR1 is ENHRY, CDR2 SYGVKD, per germline. The CDR3 covers 13 residues. The V and J ends lost 4 bases and 3 bases respectively, with 9 bases between them. The CDR3 nucleotides are TGTGCCATCAGTGGAACAGTCGACTATGGCTACACCTTC. It codes for CAISGTVDYGYTF.

This clonotype was seen a few times. V gene TRBV7-2 combines with J gene TRBJ2-1; 9 bases align to TRBD2. CDR1 SGHTA and CDR2 FQGNSA come from the germline V gene. The CDR3 is 15 residues long. V dropped 1 base and J dropped 6; count of bases not matched to a gene: 4. CDR3 loop: CASSLVSLAGNEQFF. Here the CDR3 DNA reads TGTGCCAGCAGCTTAGTTTCACTAGCGGGCAATGAGCAGTTCTTC. Looking up the rest from reference TRBV7-2 and TRBJ2-1 gives the full variable domain: GAGVSQSPSNKVTEKGKDVELRCDPISGHTALYWYRQSLGQGLEFLIYFQGNSAPDKSGLPSDRFSAERTGGSVSTLTIQRTQQEDSAVYLCASSLVSLAGNEQFFGPGTRLTVL.

With respect to this clonotype: Just one base apart from a much larger clone, this may be a read error. V and J are TRBV20-1 and TRBJ2-3; the D call may be TRBD1 or TRBD2 (5 bases each). From germline, CDR1 is DFQATT and CDR2 SNEGSKA (reference sequence). The CDR3 sequence is 15 residues long. CDR3 sequence reads: CSARDLGRRTGTQYF. CDR3 DNA sequence: TGCAGTGCTAGAGATCTGGGACGCCGCACAGGTACGCAGTATTTT.

CDR3 DNA sequence: TGTGCCAGCAGTTACAAAGGAGGCCAGTACGACACAGATACGCAGTATTTT. The encoded protein is CASSYKGGQYDTDTQYF. The chain carries TRBV6-5 and TRBJ2-3; D perhaps matches TRBD2 (5 bases). Trimming took 2 bases from V and 2 from J, leaving 17 bases between them. CDR3 length equals 17 residues. Germline CDR1 is MNHEY and CDR2 is SVGAGI.

The CDR3 spells CASSLSLGSGFTYEQYF. In DNA form, the CDR3 reads TGTGCCAGCAGTTTATCCCTTGGTAGCGGGTTTACTTACGAGCAGTACTTC. The chain joins TRBV28 to TRBJ2-7; TRBD2 matches 7 bases. The V gene's germline CDR1 is MDHEN and CDR2 SYDVKM. This CDR3 has 17 amino acids. V lost 1 base to trimming and J lost 4 bases; unmatched junction nucleotides: 13.

The rearrangement joins TRBV20-1 to TRBJ2-5, with TRBD2 identical over 7 bases. The CDR3 has 14 residues. Germline V gene data show CDR1 as DFQATT and CDR2 as SNEGSKA (reference sequence). Trimming took 0 bases from V and 5 from J; bases not matched to a gene: 6. The CDR3: CSARDRLGGETQYF. CDR3 in DNA: TGCAGTGCTAGAGATAGATTGGGGGGGGAGACCCAGTACTTC.

The rearrangement joins TRBV7-8 to TRBJ2-1; 11 bases line up with TRBD2. V shed 9 bases, J shed 2 bases, and the junction held 6 bases outside the gene matches. The germline V gene has CDR1 SGHVS and CDR2 FQNEAQ. The CDR3 extends over 15 amino acids. The CDR3: CASRLAGMTYNEQFF. CDR3 DNA: TGTGCCAGTAGACTAGCGGGAATGACCTACAATGAGCAGTTCTTC.

This clonotype appeared a few times. This chain connects TRBV20-1 to TRBJ1-2; D uncertain. The V gene lost 0 bases and the J gene lost 8 bases, with 7 bases spanning the gap. Per germline, CDR1 DFQATT and CDR2 SNEGSKA (reference sequence). There are 11 residues in the CDR3. The CDR3 loop reads CSARDLSGYTF. The DNA for the CDR3 is TGCAGTGCTAGAGATCTGAGCGGCTACACCTTC.